This TCR beta chain was documented in a study of blood T cell repertoires in COVID-19 (dated by TCRdb to about 2020). General notes on the study: Samples from collaborators originated in the United States, Italy and Spain and spanned both the acute and convalescent phases of COVID-19. Samples were obtained from the ongoing ImmuneRACE study (first 160 participants) and from about 1,300 subjects provided by 6 global collaborators. Where HLA class I and class II types were available, the types were taken from metadata supplied by the sample provider, not from assay-based typing. Subjects who had been exposed to COVID-19, were actively infected with it, or had recovered from it provided the deeply sampled blood TCRbeta repertoires that made up the dataset. A freely available public database, intended as a resource for researchers studying the immune response to SARS-CoV-2, is where the repertoires were released. Nearly every sample came with metadata listing a de-identified subject ID, COVID-19 status, age in years and sex. The prospective study material was composed of cDNA or gDNA derived from T cells, B-cell-depleted T cells, or PBMCs. Findings and caveats that apply to the study as a whole: Clinical and demographic metadata were provided uncurated, with the amount varying by source and participant.

This clone has only one observation. Its antigen is unknown. Base qualities are not at hand, and no much larger clone is one base apart. The immunoSEQ Assay, a bias-controlled multiplex PCR, was used to amplify TCRbeta CDR3 regions from genomic DNA. As for the authors' bioinformatics: Within the assay, amplification of reference gene primers was used to estimate how many nucleated cells each sample contained. Sequence reads were collapsed and filtered to measure the absolute abundance of every unique TCRbeta CDR3 rearrangement. For each sample, productive Simpson clonality was calculated as the square root of Simpson's diversity index across productive rearrangements. Entries here come from immuneACCESS through TCRdb and include only in-frame sequences with V and J called. Some clones fail to appear in such tables; in the studies checked, an unresolved V gene covers under half of the shortfall, and the cause of the remainder is unknown. The D gene and trimming were derived from the DNA, and the V and J assignments and clone size from that table. This sample has roughly 38,000 clones in its table, and approximately 86% of those were observed once. Clones ranked in the top ten supply around 64% of the sample.

Collaborating institutions collected whole blood in K2EDTA tubes following their own protocols. Collaborator samples were shipped for TCRbeta analysis as frozen whole blood, isolated PBMCs, or DNA extracted from either sample type. The trim is 2 bases for V and 2 bases for J, with a gap of 13 bases between the germline ends. CDR1 is given as MNHEY and CDR2 as SMNVEV, both from the germline V gene (reference sequence). The CDR3, from cysteine to phenylalanine, totals 15 residues. Just CDR3 DNA is preserved here, 45 bases in frame from base 1. Recombination linked TRBV27 to TRBJ2-7; D gene: possibly TRBD1, on 5 matching bases. The sequence was collected from an older man with acute or convalescent COVID-19. The sample comprised peripheral blood. CDR3 region: CASSLQGSRTYEQYF. The DNA reads TGTGCCAGCAGTTTACAGGGTTCAAGGACCTACGAGCAGTACTTC.